Below, 2 T cell receptor beta chains from the same sample are listed, as sequenced in a study of shared T cell receptors in the human thymus. Here immunoSEQ multiplex PCR was the method, and the copy in TCRdb shows in-frame clones only, minus some. The table has over 65,000 clones, 90% to 95% seen once. Material for sequencing was thymocytes. These TCRs come from a human donor.

This clone came up a few times. The chain employs TRBV5-6 and TRBJ1-1; D ambiguous. The CDR3 length is 14 residues. CDR1 SGHDT and CDR2 YYEEEE come from the germline V gene. Trimming took 5 bases from V and 5 from J, leaving 16 bases between them. The CDR3 is CASSWVFELTEAFF. The CDR3 DNA follows: TGTGCCAGCAGTTGGGTGTTTGAACTGACTGAAGCTTTCTTT.

The chain employs TRBV9 and TRBJ2-1; D remains ambiguous. The CDR3 sequence is 15 residues long. The V end lost 1 base, the J end lost 0 bases, and 8 bases lay between the germline ends. The germline V gene encodes CDR1 SGDLS and CDR2 YYNGEE. The CDR3 nucleotides are TGTGCCAGCAGCGTATCCAGGAGCTCCTACAATGAGCAGTTCTTC. As protein: CASSVSRSSYNEQFF.